Below, one T cell receptor (beta chain) is given with its context. A single count supports this clone. The target of this receptor is not known. The sample holds no much larger clone one base away, and base qualities are not on file. Healthy HIV-negative adults with no recently reported acute infections or vaccinations were included as donors. All donors were Caucasian adults living in Nashville, Tennessee, USA. Magnetic negative selection was used to enrich CD4+ T cells, after which naive cells were positively selected on CD45RA and the negative fraction became the memory subset. Blood was obtained by leukapheresis, after which PBMCs were separated by Ficoll-Histopaque density gradient centrifugation and cryopreserved in liquid nitrogen vapor phase. Analytical flow cytometry was used to check the purity and quantity of every magnetically sorted T cell population. Genomic DNA was isolated from every sorted fraction and measured by UV absorbance on a Nanodrop 2000c.

The record originates from a study of shared clonotypes between healthy human individuals (dated by TCRdb to the early 2020s). Looking at the study overall: A few men and a couple of women, aged 18 to 49 years, made up the cohort. Per donor, three plates each were used for CD4 naive and CD4 memory, two for CD8 naive, and one for CD8 memory. To estimate repertoire size and how much clonotype sharing occurs between individuals, the study deeply sequenced the blood TCR repertoires of about 5 healthy adults. Different laboratories and diverse techniques were used to prepare libraries and sequence TCR repertoires, to increase sequencing depth and limit assay-specific biases. Leukapheresis yielded between about 0.94 and 8.9 billion PBMCs per donor. Results and caveats for the whole study, not just this receptor: Compared with non-shared clonotypes, the clonotypes found in all four sorted-subset donors had higher generation probabilities. Incomplete sequencing was indicated by rarefaction of sorted-subset datasets, despite the large sequencing depth. The genetic and exposure-history diversity represented was limited by the small number of donors. Estimated clonotype richness was generally larger for naive than for memory subsets. Sharing across several donors was observed for roughly 5.4% of naive CD4, less than 4% of naive CD8, 2.3% of memory CD4, and about 0.38% of memory CD8 clonotypes. Pairwise subsampling indicated that sequencing depth was expected to affect the degree of clonotype sharing among donors. Sampling was limited to blood, and TCR repertoires in tissue likely differ from TCR repertoires in blood.

Using the deep immunoSEQ assay, TCR CDR3 regions were amplified from genomic DNA by multiplex PCR. For each cell subset, the extracted genomic DNA was distributed evenly across all wells of several immunoSEQ 96-well plates, and each plate served as one replicate. For sorted subsets, around 0.2 ug genomic DNA, equal to 25,000 to 35,000 T cell genomes, was loaded into each replicate PCR. The purified libraries were quantified using a Qubit 3.0 fluorometer, sized with a Bioanalyzer 2100, and then quantified again using the KAPA Library Quantification kit. Each immunoSEQ 96-well plate was sequenced on its own single-read 150-cycle Illumina NextSeq 550 flow cell. Turning to the authors' computational methods: Because the immunoSEQ output included only junctional sequences and no quality scores, the filtering could not be the same as the filtering used for full-length reads. Sequences were annotated with PyIR, a Python wrapper for IgBLAST v1.9, and V/J genes and CDR3 were assigned using IMGT germline references. Any read was removed if the V/J assignment was weak (E-value above 1e-6), the CDR3 was missing, or the read contained stop codons, out-of-frame junctions, or ambiguous translated residues. A V3J clonotype was defined by an identical inferred V gene, J gene, and CDR3 amino acid sequence. To compute the percentage overlap between repertoires, the number of shared unique clonotypes was divided by the size of the smaller repertoire. Three approaches were used to assess repertoire richness: RTK rarefaction, the Chao1 estimator, and Recon v2.1 estimates of unobserved clonotypes. Generation probabilities were computed with OLGA for all TCRbeta clonotypes obtained by the gDNA method from a handful of donors. The clones in this table, taken by TCRdb from immuneACCESS, are in-frame only. Not every clone is retained; where verified, under half of the shortfall comes from an unresolved V gene, and the cause of the rest is unknown. V and J calls plus clone size are reproduced from that table; the DNA served to infer D and trimming. This sample holds 2 million to 3 million clones; more than 85% were observed only once. The ten largest clonotypes hold 0.36% of the sample.

Trimming costs V 7 bases and J 3 bases, and their ends lie 18 bases apart. Via the germline V gene, CDR1 is SQVTM and CDR2 ANQGSEA. The CDR3 sequence holds 14 residues, the cysteine and phenylalanine included. The DNA shown is the 42-base CDR3, in frame from base 1. The sequence derives from a man aged 18-30 years in good health. Some clones in this sample may be carry-over from other donors' samples. The specimen was naive CD4+ T cells from PBMCs. The meaning of the sample's cell subset or site label: CD45RA+ positively selected. The rearranged segments are TRBV29-1 and TRBJ1-1, with no D gene named confidently. The DNA sequence is as follows: TGCAGCGGGGGTGGAAGGGCGGTGGACACTGAAGCTTTCTTT. Translated, this is CSGGGRAVDTEAFF. With the portions outside the CDR3 filled from the reference TRBV29-1 and TRBJ1-1 genes, the complete variable region becomes SAVISQKPSRDICQRGTSLTIQCQVDSQVTMMFWYRQQPGQSLTLIATANQGSEATYESGFVIDKFPISRPNLTFSTLTVSNMSPEDSSIYLCSGGGRAVDTEAFFGQGTRLTVV.